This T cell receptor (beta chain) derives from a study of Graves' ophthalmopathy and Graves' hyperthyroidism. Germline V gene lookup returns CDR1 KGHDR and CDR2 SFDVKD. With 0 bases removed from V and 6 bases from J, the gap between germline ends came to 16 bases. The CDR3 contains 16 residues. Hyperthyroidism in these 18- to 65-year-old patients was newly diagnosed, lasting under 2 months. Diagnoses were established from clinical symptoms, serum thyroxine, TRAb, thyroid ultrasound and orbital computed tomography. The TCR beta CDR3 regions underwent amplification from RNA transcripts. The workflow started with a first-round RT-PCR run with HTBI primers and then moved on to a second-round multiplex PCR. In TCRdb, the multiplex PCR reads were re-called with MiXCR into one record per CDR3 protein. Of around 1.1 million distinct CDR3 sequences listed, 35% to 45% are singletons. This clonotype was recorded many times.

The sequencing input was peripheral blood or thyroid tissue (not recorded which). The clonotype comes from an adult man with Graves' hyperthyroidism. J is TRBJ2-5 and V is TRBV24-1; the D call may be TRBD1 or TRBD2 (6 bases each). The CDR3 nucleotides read TGTGCCACCAGTGATTTGGGTTCGGGGGCCCGGCAGACCCAGTACTTC. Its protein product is CATSDLGSGARQTQYF.